One and the same sample provided the 8 T cell receptor beta chains below, sequenced in a study of T-cell memory formation after mild COVID-19. Via MiXCR, TCRdb re-called the 5' RACE reads, giving one row per CDR3 protein. Here the sample spans 40,000 to 60,000 distinct CDR3 sequences, 9% to 15% being singletons. The sample comprised PBMCs or a T cell subset sorted from them (not recorded which). The source is a man aged 18 to 30 who had mild COVID-19 (a few samples of this study predate the infection). Cell type and time point are not known.

In its sample, this clonotype was seen many times. CDR3 DNA sequence: TGTGCCAGCAGCCCGGGACAGGGATGGGAGACCCAGTACTTC. This translates into CASSPGQGWETQYF. The V and J genes are TRBV5-6 and TRBJ2-5; 9 bases agree with TRBD1. Germline-derived CDR1 and CDR2 are SGHDT and YYEEEE. Germline trimming cut 4 bases from V and 5 bases from J; bases unmatched to any gene: 6. The CDR3 is 14 amino acids.

The chain combines TRBV7-3 with TRBJ1-1; no clear D gene. The germline V gene encodes CDR1 SGHTA and CDR2 FQGTGA. V was pared by 3 bases and J by 1 base, with 6 bases between. CDR3 length equals 13 residues. CDR3 nucleotide sequence: TGTGCCAGCAGCTTGTTCCAGAACACTGAAGCTTTCTTT. This codes for CASSLFQNTEAFF.

At least ten counts were recorded for this clonotype. The V gene is TRBV6-6, the J gene TRBJ2-3; 7 bases match TRBD2. The CDR3 spans 15 residues. From germline, CDR1 is MNHNY and CDR2 SVGAGI (reference sequence). V shed 2 bases, J shed 3 bases, and the junction held 5 bases outside the gene matches. This chain's CDR3 is CASSYGLVVTDTQYF. In nucleotides, the CDR3 is TGTGCCAGCAGTTACGGACTAGTTGTGACAGATACGCAGTATTTT.

This rearrangement joins TRBV15 to TRBJ1-2, with unresolved D. V lost 3 bases and J 5 bases, leaving 4 bases between the germline ends. The CDR3 consists of 11 residues. Germline lookup yields CDR1 LNHNV and CDR2 YYDKDF (reference sequence). CDR3: CATSRGYGYTF. The CDR3 coding sequence is TGTGCCACCAGCAGGGGGTATGGCTACACCTTC.

This clonotype was seen more than once but under ten times. The rearrangement joins TRBV18 to TRBJ1-2, with no clear D. The CDR3 sequence is 14 residues long. V was clipped by 5 bases and J by 8 bases, with 18 bases between them. CDR1 is KGHSH and CDR2 is LQKENI in the germline V gene. The CDR3 region is CASSAANSDVGYTF. CDR3 nucleotides: TGTGCCAGCTCAGCGGCAAACTCGGATGTAGGCTACACCTTC.

This clonotype came up many times. The chain links TRBV7-3 to TRBJ2-5, with D unresolved. The CDR3 spans 13 residues. Germline V gene data show CDR1 as SGHTA and CDR2 as FQGTGA. The V end lost 3 bases, the J end lost 5 bases, and 10 bases lay between the germline ends. Written as DNA, the CDR3 is TGTGCCAGCAGCTTTGCGCAGACGGAGACCCAGTACTTC. Translation gives CASSFAQTETQYF.

The rearrangement links TRBV20-1 to TRBJ1-1; D gene ambiguous. Germline V gene sequence: CDR1 DFQATT, CDR2 SNEGSKA (reference sequence). The V end lost 4 bases, the J end lost 6 bases, and 15 bases lay between the germline ends. This CDR3 is built from 13 residues. CDR3 residues: CSATDPNGAEAFF. The CDR3 nucleotides are TGCAGTGCTACTGACCCTAATGGGGCTGAAGCTTTCTTT.

This clonotype was seen many times. V gene TRBV5-1 combines with J gene TRBJ2-1; D possibly corresponds to TRBD2 (6 bases). Germline CDR1 and CDR2: SGHRS and YFSETQ. The CDR3 spans 15 residues. V was clipped by 7 bases and J by 7 bases, with 21 bases between them. CDR3 DNA sequence: TGCGCCAGCCTATCGGGGGAGTTCAGCGATAATGAGCAGTTCTTC. Its translation is CASLSGEFSDNEQFF.